This T cell receptor beta chain appears in the sequencing data of a study of CD8 T cells in ankylosing spondylitis. General study points: Significant enrichment of disease-linked clones was reportedly seen in matched ankylosing spondylitis synovial fluid. In the blood and synovial fluid of reactive arthritis, some motif variants had been previously reported.

MiXCR, run by TCRdb on the 5' RACE reads, gives a single entry per CDR3 protein. The sample carries roughly 230,000 distinct CDR3 sequences, less than 9.5% recorded once. From germline, CDR1 is MDHEN and CDR2 SYDVKM. Trimming pared 3 bases from V and 3 bases from J, leaving 5 bases between. The CDR3 runs to 12 residues. The sample holds many counts of this clonotype. Its specificity is unknown. The TCR originated in a female donor with ankylosing spondylitis or in good health (not recorded which). The chain links TRBV28 to TRBJ1-1; no definite D call. Sequencing was done on a sample of blood, either unsorted or a sorted T cell fraction (not recorded which). The CDR3 nucleotides read TGTGCCAGCAGTTTGCCGTACACTGAAGCTTTCTTT. This translates into CASSLPYTEAFF.